The 25 T cell receptor beta chains listed next were all sequenced from one sample in a study of blood T cell repertoires in COVID-19. Assay used: immunoSEQ multiplex PCR; TCRdb lists only in-frame clones, some missing. Here the sample spans roughly 150,000 clones, approximately 88% being singletons. Input material: peripheral blood. The receptor set was obtained from a woman of 80 years or more with active or convalescent COVID-19.

J is TRBJ2-2 and V is TRBV28, with a weak D call TRBD2 (6 bases). The CDR3 is 17 amino acids. CDR1 is MDHEN, CDR2 SYDVKM, per germline. The V end lost 7 bases, the J end lost 1 base, and 19 bases lay between the germline ends. Here the CDR3 DNA reads TGTGCCAGCACCGTGGCTGGCGGGGCATGGAACACCGGGGAGCTGTTTTTT. This gives the protein CASTVAGGAWNTGELFF.

This chain joins TRBV30 and TRBJ2-1; D gene unclear. Germline-derived CDR1 and CDR2 are GTSNPN and SVGIG (reference sequence). V lost 2 bases and J 6 bases, leaving 8 bases between the germline ends. This CDR3 spans 12 amino acids. CDR3 loop: CAWSWSGNEQFF. Written as DNA, the CDR3 is TGTGCCTGGAGTTGGTCGGGCAATGAGCAGTTCTTC.

This clone appeared a few times. V and J are TRBV28 and TRBJ1-6, with D tentatively TRBD1 (5 bases). The CDR3 contains 15 residues. The V end was cut by 8 bases, the J end by 4 bases, with 15 bases between. Germline values: CDR1 MDHEN, CDR2 SYDVKM. The CDR3: CASVTPQGYNSPLHF. The DNA for the CDR3 is TGTGCCAGCGTTACCCCTCAGGGTTATAATTCACCCCTCCACTTT.

This clone came up a few times. The chain carries TRBV19 and TRBJ1-2; possibly TRBD1 for D (6 bases). The CDR3 is 15 residues long. Germline CDR1 and CDR2: LNHDA and SQIVND (reference sequence). V was pared by 5 bases and J by 6 bases, with 19 bases between. For the CDR3, the DNA is TGTGCCAGTAGTCTGTCACAGGGTAGATTGAATGGCTACACCTTC. Its translation is CASSLSQGRLNGYTF.

The chain combines TRBV10-1 with TRBJ2-3, with D perhaps TRBD1 (6 bases). The CDR3 has 15 amino acids. Deletions cut 6 bases from V and 3 bases from J, with 16 bases between. Per germline, CDR1 WNHNN and CDR2 SYGVQD (reference sequence). The CDR3 DNA is TGCGCCAGCAGGGCAGGGGCTCTCAGTACAGATACGCAGTATTTT. Translating it yields CASRAGALSTDTQYF.

This chain connects TRBV6-5 to TRBJ2-7; TRBD1 aligns across 8 bases. Germline-derived CDR1 and CDR2 are MNHEY and SVGAGI. The V and J ends lost 7 bases and 4 bases, in that order; junction bases with no gene match: 9. This CDR3 is built from 14 residues. In DNA form, the CDR3 reads TGTGCCAGCAACCTGGACAGGGTCAGGTACGAGCAGTACTTC. It translates to CASNLDRVRYEQYF.

The chain joins TRBV9 to TRBJ1-2, with D unresolved. Between the trimmed V and J ends, which lost 0 bases and 6 bases, there was a span of 6 bases. The CDR3 is 12 amino acids. Germline CDR1 SGDLS, CDR2 YYNGEE. In DNA, the CDR3 is TGTGCCAGCAGCGTAGGAGGCAATGGCTACACCTTC. Translating gives CASSVGGNGYTF.

This clone was seen just once. The chain uses TRBV6-1 and TRBJ1-2; tentative D call: TRBD1 (6 bases). Deletions cut 2 bases from V and 4 bases from J, with 11 bases between. This CDR3 is 14 amino acids long. Germline-derived CDR1 and CDR2 are MNHNS and SASEGT. CDR3 in amino acids: CASSERGGFYGYTF. The CDR3 bases are TGTGCCAGCAGTGAAAGGGGGGGTTTCTATGGCTACACCTTC.

The sample holds a few counts of this clone. This chain joins TRBV6-5 and TRBJ2-7; 7 positions agree with TRBD2. Germline V gene data show CDR1 as MNHEY and CDR2 as SVGAGI. The CDR3 sequence is 14 residues long. V shed 8 bases, J shed 3 bases, and the junction held 10 bases outside the gene matches. The CDR3 here is CASVLLGGSYEQYF. The CDR3 DNA follows: TGTGCCAGCGTTCTGCTCGGGGGGAGCTACGAGCAGTACTTC.

This clone has more than one count but fewer than ten. This CDR3 reads CASSPGDLGNTIYF. The CDR3 DNA follows: TGTGCCAGCAGCCCAGGGGACCTCGGAAACACCATATATTTT. The V gene is TRBV9, the J gene TRBJ1-3, with a possible D match to TRBD1 (6 bases). This CDR3 has 14 residues. The V end was cut by 4 bases, the J end by 4 bases, with 12 bases between. Germline-derived CDR1 and CDR2 are SGDLS and YYNGEE.

V and J are TRBV18 and TRBJ1-4; perhaps TRBD1 as D (5 bases). V lost 5 bases, J lost 6 bases, and 10 bases lay in between. Germline V lookup: CDR1 KGHSH, CDR2 LQKENI. This CDR3 comprises 13 residues. The CDR3 nucleotides are TGTGCCAGCTCAGAGGGACTTTATGAAAAACTGTTTTTT. Translation gives CASSEGLYEKLFF.

The genes are TRBV6-5 and TRBJ1-3, with no clear D. V lost 4 bases, J lost 0 bases, and 7 bases lay in between. CDR3 size: 14 residues. Germline-derived CDR1 and CDR2 are MNHEY and SVGAGI. CDR3 region: CASSSGFSGNTIYF. CDR3 nucleotide sequence: TGTGCCAGCAGTTCGGGTTTCTCTGGAAACACCATATATTTT.

This sequence joins TRBV4-1 and TRBJ2-7; D is perhaps TRBD1 (6 bases). Germline CDR1 reads MGHRA; CDR2 reads YSYEKL. The CDR3 totals 18 residues. Between the trimmed V and J ends, which lost 3 bases and 0 bases, there was a span of 21 bases. This CDR3 reads CASSHTRLRGSSSYEQYF. The CDR3 nucleotides are TGCGCCAGCAGCCACACGAGGCTAAGGGGGTCAAGCTCCTACGAGCAGTACTTC.

This chain links TRBV5-4 with TRBJ1-5; maybe TRBD1 (5 bases). This CDR3 contains 15 residues. Trimming left V 2 bases short and J 2 bases short, with 11 bases between. Germline CDR1 reads SGHNT; CDR2 reads YYREEE (reference sequence). The CDR3 region is CASSFGGTGNQPQHF. The CDR3 coding sequence is TGTGCCAGCAGCTTTGGAGGGACCGGCAATCAGCCCCAGCATTTT.

This clone has a single count. The chain has TRBV30 and TRBJ2-7; D is perhaps TRBD2 (6 bases). Trimming shortened V by 8 bases and J by 0 bases, and 17 bases separated the two germline ends. The germline CDR1 and CDR2 sequences are GTSNPN and SVGIG (reference sequence). This CDR3 is built from 14 residues. The chain's CDR3 is CASQPGANSYEQYF. DNA for the CDR3: TGTGCCAGCCAGCCGGGAGCGAACTCCTACGAGCAGTACTTC. The variable domain in full, with the rest retrieved from reference TRBV30 and TRBJ2-7, is SQTIHQWPATLVQPVGSPLSLECTVEGTSNPNLYWYRQAAGRGLQLLFYSVGIGQISSEVPQNLSASRPQDRQFILSSKKLLLSDSGFYLCASQPGANSYEQYFGPGTRLTVT.

This chain links TRBV14 with TRBJ1-1, with D unresolved. The V end lost 4 bases, the J end lost 0 bases, and 6 bases lay between the germline ends. The CDR3 contains 13 residues. CDR1 is SGHDN, CDR2 FVKESK, per germline. CDR3 sequence reads: CASSPQMNTEAFF. The CDR3 DNA reads TGTGCCAGCAGCCCTCAGATGAACACTGAAGCTTTCTTT.

This clone was observed a handful of times. Other nucleotide sequences from this sample produce the same CDR3. The chain combines TRBV12-3 or TRBV12-4 with TRBJ1-1; the D is unclear. V was pared by 6 bases and J by 2 bases, with 10 bases between. The length of the CDR3 is 13 residues. The CDR3 bases are TGTGCCAGCAGCCTTCGAGGTAACACTGAAGCTTTCTTT. Protein product: CASSLRGNTEAFF.

V and J are TRBV6-1 and TRBJ2-2; 8 nucleotides agree with TRBD2. CDR1 and CDR2 from the germline V gene are MNHNS and SASEGT. J lost 6 bases, V lost 3 bases, and 9 bases had no gene match. CDR3 length: 16 amino acids. The CDR3 nucleotides read TGTGCCAGCAGTGATGCCGGGACTAGGTCCCCCGGGGAGCTGTTTTTT. Translating it yields CASSDAGTRSPGELFF.

The chain has TRBV11-3 and TRBJ1-2; D is possibly TRBD1 (6 bases). V lost 1 base to trimming and J lost 5 bases, with 17 bases between them. The V gene's germline CDR1 is SGHNT and CDR2 YENEEA. The CDR3 is 16 amino acids. The CDR3 DNA sequence: TGTGCCAGCAGCTTAGGGACCGGGGGGGCGCTTTATGGCTACACCTTC. Protein product: CASSLGTGGALYGYTF.

The V and J genes are TRBV6-2 or TRBV6-3 and TRBJ2-7, with D uncertain. The CDR3 loop spans 11 amino acids. Per germline, CDR1 MNHEY and CDR2 SVGEGT. Trimming shortened V by 5 bases and J by 4 bases, and 6 bases separated the two germline ends. In DNA, the CDR3 is TGTGCCAGCAGTCCAAATTACGAGCAGTACTTC. Its translation is CASSPNYEQYF.

This clone occurred once. The V gene is TRBV19, the J gene TRBJ1-1; 7 nucleotides line up with TRBD1. Trimming at V came to 5 bases and at J to 0 bases, leaving 9 bases not matched to a gene. CDR1 and CDR2 (germline): LNHDA, SQIVND (reference sequence). The CDR3 is 16 amino acids. The CDR3 sequence: CASSDLTGSLNTEAFF. The DNA for the CDR3 is TGTGCCAGTAGTGACCTGACAGGGTCTCTGAACACTGAAGCTTTCTTT.

The rearrangement links TRBV5-1 to TRBJ2-3, with 10 bases that match TRBD2. The germline CDR1 and CDR2 sequences are SGHRS and YFSETQ. CDR3 length: 17 residues. Germline trimming cut 0 bases from V and 2 bases from J; bases unmatched to any gene: 6. The CDR3 spells CASSLVPSGGYTDTQYF. The CDR3 region has the DNA TGCGCCAGCAGCTTGGTACCTAGCGGGGGTTACACAGATACGCAGTATTTT. Full variable domain (missing parts from reference TRBV5-1 and TRBJ2-3): KAGVTQTPRYLIKTRGQQVTLSCSPISGHRSVSWYQQTPGQGLQFLFEYFSETQRNKGNFPGRFSGRQFSNSRSEMNVSTLELGDSALYLCASSLVPSGGYTDTQYFGPGTRLTVL.

This clone was observed a few times. This chain links TRBV9 with TRBJ1-4, with 9 positions matching TRBD1. Germline V CDR1 and CDR2: SGDLS, YYNGEE. The CDR3 loop spans 15 amino acids. V gave up 3 bases and J gave up 5 bases; unmatched junction bases: 5. In DNA, the CDR3 is TGTGCCAGCAGCGCCTCCGGGACAGGGAATGAAAAACTGTTTTTT. Its protein product is CASSASGTGNEKLFF.

V is TRBV2 and J is TRBJ1-1; 9 nucleotides agree with TRBD1. The germline V gene encodes CDR1 SNHLY and CDR2 FYNNEI. Trimming at V came to 6 bases and at J to 4 bases, leaving 15 bases not matched to a gene. The CDR3 is 17 residues long. The CDR3: CASSEMGQGPWGTEAFF. As DNA, the CDR3 is TGTGCCAGCAGCGAAATGGGACAGGGCCCATGGGGCACTGAAGCTTTCTTT.

This chain links TRBV1 with TRBJ2-7; no check of the table's D call, TRBD2, against the DNA was made. TRBV1 corresponds to a pseudogene. The CDR3 spans 16 residues. The CDR3 reads CTSSQDRTSGGTGRYF. Written as DNA, the CDR3 is TGCACCAGCAGCCAAGATAGAACTAGCGGGGGCACAGGACGGTACTTC.